This TCR beta chain was observed in a study of OX40 agonist ivuxolimab in advanced cancers. Study results and caveats: The antigens recognized by the expanded peripheral T cells, that is their antigen specificity, were not determined. Clonal expansion by week 6 occurred in CD4+ and CD8+ blood T cells (at 0.1 to 3.0 mg/kg).

Here immunoSEQ multiplex PCR was the method, and the copy in TCRdb shows in-frame clones only, minus some. The sample includes tens of thousands of clones, about 93% of them seen just once. Note on this clone: The antigen is unknown.

V trimming: 3 bases; J trimming: 5 bases; junction bases outside the gene matches: 6. The germline V gene has CDR1 MGHRA and CDR2 YSYEKL. The CDR3 consists of 15 residues. This TCR was sampled from an adult with an advanced solid tumor such as melanoma, head and neck, liver or kidney cancer. The sequencing here drew on CD4+ or CD8+ T cells sorted from blood, taken in a trial of the OX40 agonist ivuxolimab. The chain recombines TRBV4-1 with TRBJ1-2; 10 nucleotides align to TRBD1. The CDR3 sequence: CASSQGPGQGYGYTF. In DNA, the CDR3 is TGCGCCAGCAGCCAGGGTCCGGGACAGGGGTATGGCTACACCTTC.